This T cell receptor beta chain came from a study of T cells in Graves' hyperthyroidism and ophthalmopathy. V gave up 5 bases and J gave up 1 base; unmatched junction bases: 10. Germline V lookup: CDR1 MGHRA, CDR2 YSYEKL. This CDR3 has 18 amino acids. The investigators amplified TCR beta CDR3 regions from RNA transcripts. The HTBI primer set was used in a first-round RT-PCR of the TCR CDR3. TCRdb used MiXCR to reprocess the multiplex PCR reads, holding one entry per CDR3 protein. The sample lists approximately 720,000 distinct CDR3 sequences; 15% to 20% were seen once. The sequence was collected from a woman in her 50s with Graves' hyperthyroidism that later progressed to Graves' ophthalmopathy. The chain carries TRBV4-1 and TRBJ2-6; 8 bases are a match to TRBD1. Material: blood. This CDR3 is CASSKTGTGTSGANVLTF. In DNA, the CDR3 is TGCGCCAGCAGCAAAACCGGGACAGGCACTTCTGGGGCCAACGTCCTGACTTTC.